These 11 T cell receptor beta chains originate from one sample sequenced in a study of blood T cell repertoires in COVID-19. The assay was immunoSEQ multiplex PCR, and TCRdb's table has in-frame clones only and misses some. The sample lists roughly 50,000 clones; more than 75% were seen once. The specimen was peripheral blood. These TCRs come from a man in his 70s with acute or convalescent COVID-19.

This clone was counted a single time. This chain joins TRBV7-9 and TRBJ1-1; no firm D call. V was trimmed by 8 bases and J by 3 bases, leaving 13 bases between them. This CDR3 comprises 13 residues. CDR1 is SEHNR, CDR2 FQNEAQ, per germline (reference sequence). The CDR3 DNA reads TGTGCCAGCTCTCCAGCTAGTTACACTGAAGCTTTCTTT. Translating it yields CASSPASYTEAFF.

The rearrangement joins TRBV4-3 to TRBJ2-1; D gene ambiguous. The CDR3 length is 15 residues. Trimming took off 2 bases at V and 0 bases at J, with 8 bases between the two ends. CDR1 is LGHNA, CDR2 YSLEER, per germline. The DNA for the CDR3 is TGCGCCAGCAGCCAACAGAGCGACTCCTACAATGAGCAGTTCTTC. This translates into CASSQQSDSYNEQFF.

The DNA for the CDR3 is TGCGCCACCACCGCCGGGACTGCCTACGAGCAGTACTTC. Protein sequence: CATTAGTAYEQYF. The rearrangement links TRBV10-2 to TRBJ2-7; perhaps TRBD2 as D (6 bases). Germline values: CDR1 WSHSY, CDR2 SAAADI. The CDR3 totals 13 residues. Trimming left V 10 bases short and J 2 bases short, with 15 bases between.

The chain joins TRBV4-3 to TRBJ2-7, with TRBD1 matching over 7 bases. V was clipped by 2 bases and J by 1 base; unmatched bases: 11. The germline CDR1 and CDR2 sequences are LGHNA and YSLEER. The CDR3 sequence is 17 residues long. The CDR3 sequence: CASSQPPGRDRSYEQYV. As DNA, the CDR3 is TGCGCCAGCAGCCAACCCCCCGGCCGGGACAGATCCTACGAGCAGTACGTC.

The chain employs TRBV9 and TRBJ1-3; the D gene is possibly TRBD1 (6 bases). Between the trimmed V and J ends, which lost 4 bases and 3 bases, there was a span of 20 bases. The V gene's germline CDR1 is SGDLS and CDR2 YYNGEE. The CDR3 runs 17 residues. CDR3 DNA sequence: TGTGCCAGCAGCCCAAGCTCCCAGGGGCTTTTTGGAAACACCATATATTTT. Amino acid sequence: CASSPSSQGLFGNTIYF.

This chain links TRBV10-1 with TRBJ2-7; 9 bases line up with TRBD2. CDR1 WNHNN and CDR2 SYGVQD come from the germline V gene (reference sequence). V was pared by 8 bases and J by 3 bases, with 26 bases of the junction left unmatched. This CDR3 has 20 amino acids. In DNA, the CDR3 is TGCGCCAGCCGGTATGGGACAACAGGTGAGCGGGGGGAGCAGTACTACGAGCAGTACGTC. It yields the protein CASRYGTTGERGEQYYEQYV.

The chain uses TRBV7-3 and TRBJ2-3; D unresolved. Germline loops: CDR1 SGHTA, CDR2 FQGTGA. The CDR3 is 15 residues long. The V and J ends lost 4 bases and 0 bases respectively, with 11 bases between them. CDR3 nucleotide sequence: TGTGCCAGCAGCTCCGCGACATATAGCACAGATACGCAGTATTTT. Translating it yields CASSSATYSTDTQYF. Based on the CDR3 plus reference TRBV7-3 and TRBJ2-3, the full variable domain is GAGVSQTPSNKVTEKGKYVELRCDPISGHTALYWYRQSLGQGPEFLIYFQGTGAADDSGLPNDRFFAVRPEGSVSTLKIQRTERGDSAVYLCASSSATYSTDTQYFGPGTRLTVL.

The table lists this clone with a count of one. The V gene is TRBV28, the J gene TRBJ1-2; D gene uncertain. Trimming took 5 bases from V and 5 from J, leaving 18 bases between them. CDR1 is MDHEN, CDR2 SYDVKM, per germline. The CDR3 is 15 residues long. DNA of the CDR3: TGTGCCAGCAGTCCCCTCGGGAGAAGGGAATATGGCTACACCTTC. Amino acid sequence: CASSPLGRREYGYTF.

CDR3 sequence: CASSRTGEYNEQFF. The CDR3 DNA reads TGTGCCAGCAGCCGGACAGGAGAATACAATGAGCAGTTCTTC. The chain is built from TRBV7-2 and TRBJ2-1; 7 bases agree with TRBD1. CDR3 length equals 14 residues. V shed 5 bases, J shed 4 bases, and the junction held 5 bases outside the gene matches. The germline gives CDR1 SGHTA, CDR2 FQGNSA.

This chain joins TRBV30 and TRBJ1-2, with 8 bases aligning to TRBD1. There are 14 residues in the CDR3. With V trimmed by 2 bases and J by 3 bases, 5 bases remained unmatched. The germline V gene encodes CDR1 GTSNPN and CDR2 SVGIG (reference sequence). CDR3 in DNA: TGTGCCTGGAGTAAGACAGGGGATCACTATGGCTACACCTTC. It specifies CAWSKTGDHYGYTF.

This rearrangement joins TRBV5-4 to TRBJ2-2; 14 bases fit TRBD2. V gave up 4 bases and J gave up 7 bases; unmatched junction bases: 3. The CDR3 spans 15 residues. Germline V CDR1 and CDR2: SGHNT, YYREEE (reference sequence). The CDR3 is CASSGTSGGGGELFF. The CDR3 DNA reads TGTGCCAGCAGCGGGACTAGCGGGGGAGGCGGGGAGCTGTTTTTT.